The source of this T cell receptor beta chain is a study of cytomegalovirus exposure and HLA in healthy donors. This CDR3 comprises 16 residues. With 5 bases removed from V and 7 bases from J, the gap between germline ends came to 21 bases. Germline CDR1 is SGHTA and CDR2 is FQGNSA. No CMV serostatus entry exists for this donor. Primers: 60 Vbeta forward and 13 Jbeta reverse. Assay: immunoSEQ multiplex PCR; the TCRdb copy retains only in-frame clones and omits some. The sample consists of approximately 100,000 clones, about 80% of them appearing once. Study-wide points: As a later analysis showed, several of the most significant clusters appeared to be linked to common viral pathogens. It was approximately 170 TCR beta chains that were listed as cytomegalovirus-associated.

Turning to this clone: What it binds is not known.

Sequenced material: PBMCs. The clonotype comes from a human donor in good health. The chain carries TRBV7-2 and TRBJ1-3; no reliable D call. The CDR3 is CASSLNGAVPINTIYF. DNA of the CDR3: TGTGCCAGCAGCCTCAACGGAGCAGTTCCCATTAACACCATATATTTT.